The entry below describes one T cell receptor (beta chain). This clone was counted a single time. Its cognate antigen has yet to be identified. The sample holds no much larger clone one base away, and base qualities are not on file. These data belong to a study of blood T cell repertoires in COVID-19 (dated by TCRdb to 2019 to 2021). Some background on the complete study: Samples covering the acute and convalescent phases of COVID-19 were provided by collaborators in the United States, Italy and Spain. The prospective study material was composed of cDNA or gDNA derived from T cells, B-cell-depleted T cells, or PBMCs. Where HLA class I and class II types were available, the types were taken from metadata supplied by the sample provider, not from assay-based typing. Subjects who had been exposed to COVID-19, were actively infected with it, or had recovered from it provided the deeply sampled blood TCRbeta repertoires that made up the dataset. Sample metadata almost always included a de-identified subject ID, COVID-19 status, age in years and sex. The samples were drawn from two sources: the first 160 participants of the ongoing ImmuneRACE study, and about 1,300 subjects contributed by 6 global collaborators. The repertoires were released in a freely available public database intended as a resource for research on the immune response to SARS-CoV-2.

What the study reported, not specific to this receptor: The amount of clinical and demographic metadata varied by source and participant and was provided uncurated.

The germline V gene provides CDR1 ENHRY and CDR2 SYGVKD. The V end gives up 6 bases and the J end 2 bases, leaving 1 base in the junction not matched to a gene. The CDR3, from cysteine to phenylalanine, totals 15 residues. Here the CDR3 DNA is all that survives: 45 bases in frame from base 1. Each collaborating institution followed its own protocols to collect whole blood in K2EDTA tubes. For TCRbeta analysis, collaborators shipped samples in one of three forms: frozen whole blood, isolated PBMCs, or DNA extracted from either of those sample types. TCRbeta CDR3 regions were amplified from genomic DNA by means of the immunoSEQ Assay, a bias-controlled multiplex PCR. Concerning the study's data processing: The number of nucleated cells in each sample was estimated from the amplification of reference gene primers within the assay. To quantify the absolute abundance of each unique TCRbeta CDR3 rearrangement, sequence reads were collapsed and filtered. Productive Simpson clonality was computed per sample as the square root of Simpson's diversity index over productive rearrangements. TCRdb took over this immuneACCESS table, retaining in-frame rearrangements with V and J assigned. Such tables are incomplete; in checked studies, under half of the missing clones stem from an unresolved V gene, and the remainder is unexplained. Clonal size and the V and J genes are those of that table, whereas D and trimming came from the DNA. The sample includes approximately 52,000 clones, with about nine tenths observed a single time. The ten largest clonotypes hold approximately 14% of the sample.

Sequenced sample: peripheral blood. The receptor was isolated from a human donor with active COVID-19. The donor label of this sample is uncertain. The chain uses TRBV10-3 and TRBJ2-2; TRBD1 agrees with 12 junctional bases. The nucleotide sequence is TGTGCCATCAGGGGACAGGGGGCAAACACCGGGGAGCTGTTTTTT. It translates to CAIRGQGANTGELFF.